The present TCR beta chain was sequenced within a study of cytotoxic CD8 clonotypes in ibrutinib-treated CLL. Study-wide results and caveats: Measured clonality at baseline was greater than in age-matched healthy donors and tracked with circulating CD8+ T-cell counts.

In germline, CDR1 is KGHSH, CDR2 LQKENI. The CDR3 is 13 amino acids. Trimming stripped 3 bases from V and 5 bases from J, with 7 bases between. Of note for this clone: Its antigen remains unknown.

Some clones are missing from TCRdb's copy, which holds only in-frame ones; the method was immunoSEQ multiplex PCR. The repertoire has about 68,000 clones, 90% of them found once; the top ten carry approximately 3%. The material sequenced was PBMCs, taken after 12 months of ibrutinib treatment. The clonotype comes from a human donor with chronic lymphocytic leukemia. The chain has TRBV18 and TRBJ1-4; D uncertain. DNA for the CDR3: TGTGCCAGCTCACCTAGGTCAAATGAAAAACTGTTTTTT. This sequence encodes CASSPRSNEKLFF. Using reference TRBV18 and TRBJ1-4 for the parts outside the CDR3, the full variable domain is NAGVMQNPRHLVRRRGQEARLRCSPMKGHSHVYWYRQLPEEGLKFMVYLQKENIIDESGMPKERFSAEFPKEGPSILRIQQVVRGDSAAYFCASSPRSNEKLFFGSGTQLSVL.